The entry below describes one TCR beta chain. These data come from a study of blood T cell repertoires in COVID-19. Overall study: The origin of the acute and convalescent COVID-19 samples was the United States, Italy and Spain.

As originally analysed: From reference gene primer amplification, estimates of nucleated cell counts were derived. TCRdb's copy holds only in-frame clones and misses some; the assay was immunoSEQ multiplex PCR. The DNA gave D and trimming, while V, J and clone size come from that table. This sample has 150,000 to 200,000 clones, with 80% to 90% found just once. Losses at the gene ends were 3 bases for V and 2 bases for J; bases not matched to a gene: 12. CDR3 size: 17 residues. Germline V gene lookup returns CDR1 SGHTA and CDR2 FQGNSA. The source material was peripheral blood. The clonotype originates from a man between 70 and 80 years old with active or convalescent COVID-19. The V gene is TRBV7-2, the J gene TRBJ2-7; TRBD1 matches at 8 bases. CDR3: CASSFYLTRDRTYEQYF. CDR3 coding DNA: TGTGCCAGCAGCTTTTACCTAACCCGGGACAGGACCTACGAGCAGTACTTC.